Sequencing of this T cell receptor (beta chain) was carried out in a study of cytomegalovirus exposure and HLA in healthy donors. Germline V lookup: CDR1 MDHEN, CDR2 SYDVKM. This CDR3 is built from 15 residues. V lost 5 bases and J lost 5; bases outside the gene matches: 7. Vbeta (60) and Jbeta (13) primers were used in the PCR. Here immunoSEQ multiplex PCR was the method, and the copy in TCRdb shows in-frame clones only, minus some. Of some 120,000 clones listed, 75% are singletons. The chain has TRBV28 and TRBJ1-1; 11 bases match TRBD1. Sequences were obtained from PBMCs. The TCR sequence derives from a woman aged 18-29 years in good health and CMV-seronegative. The CDR3 DNA follows: TGTGCCAGCAGTCCGGACAGGGGGCCGGGGACTGAAGCTTTCTTT. This sequence encodes CASSPDRGPGTEAFF.